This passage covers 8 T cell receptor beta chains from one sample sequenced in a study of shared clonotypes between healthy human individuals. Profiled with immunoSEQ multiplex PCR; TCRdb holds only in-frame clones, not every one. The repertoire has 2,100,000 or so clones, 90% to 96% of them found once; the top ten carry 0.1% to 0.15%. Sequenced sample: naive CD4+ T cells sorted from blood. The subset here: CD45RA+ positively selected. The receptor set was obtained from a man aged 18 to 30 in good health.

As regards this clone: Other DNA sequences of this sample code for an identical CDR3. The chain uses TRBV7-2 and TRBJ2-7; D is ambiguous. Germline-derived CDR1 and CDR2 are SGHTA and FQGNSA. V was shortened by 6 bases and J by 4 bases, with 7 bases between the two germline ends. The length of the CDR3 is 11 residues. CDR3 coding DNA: TGTGCCAGCAGACGAACATACGAGCAGTACTTC. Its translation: CASRRTYEQYF.

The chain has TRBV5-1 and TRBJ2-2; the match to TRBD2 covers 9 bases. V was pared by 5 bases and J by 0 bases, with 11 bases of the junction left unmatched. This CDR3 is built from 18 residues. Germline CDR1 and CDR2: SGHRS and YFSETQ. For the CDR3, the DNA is TGCGCCAGCAGTTCCCGGCTCCTAGCGGGGTCGAACACCGGGGAGCTGTTTTTT. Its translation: CASSSRLLAGSNTGELFF.

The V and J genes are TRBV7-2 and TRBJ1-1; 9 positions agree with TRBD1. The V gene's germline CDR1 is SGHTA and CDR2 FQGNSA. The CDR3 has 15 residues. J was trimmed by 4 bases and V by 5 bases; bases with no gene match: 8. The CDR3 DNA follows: TGTGCCAGCAGCAGGACAGGGGAAGGAAGCACTGAAGCTTTCTTT. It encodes CASSRTGEGSTEAFF. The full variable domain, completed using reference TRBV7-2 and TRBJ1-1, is GAGVSQSPSNKVTEKGKDVELRCDPISGHTALYWYRQSLGQGLEFLIYFQGNSAPDKSGLPSDRFSAERTGGSVSTLTIQRTQQEDSAVYLCASSRTGEGSTEAFFGQGTRLTVV.

The CDR3 loop reads CASSLSSLASANEQFF. The CDR3 DNA follows: TGCGCCAGCAGCTTATCTTCACTAGCTAGCGCTAATGAGCAGTTCTTC. The J gene is TRBJ2-1, the V gene TRBV5-1, with TRBD2 as a possible D gene (6 bases). The CDR3 extends over 16 amino acids. The V and J ends lost 2 bases and 7 bases respectively, with 19 bases between them. CDR1 and CDR2 from the germline V gene are SGHRS and YFSETQ.

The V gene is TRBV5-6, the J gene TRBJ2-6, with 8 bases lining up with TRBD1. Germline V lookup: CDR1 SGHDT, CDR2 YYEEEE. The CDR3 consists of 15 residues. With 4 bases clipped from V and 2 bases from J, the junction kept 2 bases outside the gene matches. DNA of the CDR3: TGTGCCAGCAGCGCGACAGGGGCTGGGGCCAACGTCCTGACTTTC. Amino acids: CASSATGAGANVLTF.

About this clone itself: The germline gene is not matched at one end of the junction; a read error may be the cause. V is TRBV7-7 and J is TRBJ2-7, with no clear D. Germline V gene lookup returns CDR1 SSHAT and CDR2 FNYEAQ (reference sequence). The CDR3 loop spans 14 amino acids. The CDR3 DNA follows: TGTGCTAGCAGCTTAGTGCACTTCCCCTACGAGCAGTACTTC. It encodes CASSLVHFPYEQYF.

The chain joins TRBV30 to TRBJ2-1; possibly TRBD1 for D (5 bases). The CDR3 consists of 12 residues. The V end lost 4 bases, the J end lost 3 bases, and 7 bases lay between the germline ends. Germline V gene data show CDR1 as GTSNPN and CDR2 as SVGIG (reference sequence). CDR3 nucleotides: TGTGCCTGGACAGGGAACTACAATGAGCAGTTCTTC. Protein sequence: CAWTGNYNEQFF. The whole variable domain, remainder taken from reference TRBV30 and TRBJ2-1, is SQTIHQWPATLVQPVGSPLSLECTVEGTSNPNLYWYRQAAGRGLQLLFYSVGIGQISSEVPQNLSASRPQDRQFILSSKKLLLSDSGFYLCAWTGNYNEQFFGPGTRLTVL.

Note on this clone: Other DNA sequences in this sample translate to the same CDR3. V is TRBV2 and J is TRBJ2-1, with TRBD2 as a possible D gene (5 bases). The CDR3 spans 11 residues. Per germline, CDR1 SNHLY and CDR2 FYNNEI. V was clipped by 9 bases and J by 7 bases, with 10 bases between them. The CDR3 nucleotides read TGTGCCAGTCGCCTAGCAAATGAGCAGTTCTTC. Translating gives CASRLANEQFF.